These 9 T cell receptor beta chains came from one sample sequenced in a study of T cell responses to AZD1222 COVID-19 vaccine. Produced via immunoSEQ multiplex PCR; TCRdb's table is partial and in-frame only. The data contain 120,000 to 150,000 clones, 85% to 90% of them singletons. Sequences were derived from peripheral blood, sampled on day 0 of AZD1222 vaccination. These receptors originate from an adult in good health.

V usage is TRBV6-5 and J usage is TRBJ2-7, with 7 bases that match TRBD1. Germline assignment: CDR1 MNHEY and CDR2 SVGAGI. V trimming: 7 bases; J trimming: 2 bases; junction bases outside the gene matches: 5. The CDR3 consists of 13 residues. This CDR3 is CASNWDSAYEQYF. Here the CDR3 DNA reads TGTGCCAGCAATTGGGACAGCGCCTACGAGCAGTACTTC.

V usage is TRBV29-1 and J usage is TRBJ1-2, with 10 nucleotides matching TRBD1. The CDR3 runs 12 residues. Germline values: CDR1 SQVTM, CDR2 ANQGSEA. CDR3 protein: CATRTGGYGYTF. In nucleotides, the CDR3 is TGCGCGACACGGACAGGGGGCTATGGCTACACCTTC.

This clone appeared a single time. The V gene is TRBV11-2, the J gene TRBJ2-7; TRBD2 matches at 9 bases. This CDR3 comprises 15 residues. CDR1 and CDR2 (germline): SGHAT, FQNNGV. V shed 5 bases, J shed 1 base, and the junction held 6 bases outside the gene matches. CDR3 in DNA: TGTGCCAGCAGCGCAGGACTAGCGAGATCCTACGAGCAGTACTTC. This encodes CASSAGLARSYEQYF.

The V gene is TRBV5-1, the J gene TRBJ2-2; D gene uncertain. The V gene lost 4 bases and the J gene lost 1 base, with 2 bases spanning the gap. The germline V gene encodes CDR1 SGHRS and CDR2 YFSETQ. The CDR3 covers 12 residues. The CDR3 DNA follows: TGCGCCAGCAGCGAGAACACCGGGGAGCTGTTTTTT. Protein product: CASSENTGELFF.

This chain joins TRBV19 and TRBJ1-2; weak D call: TRBD1 (6 bases). From germline, CDR1 is LNHDA and CDR2 SQIVND (reference sequence). This CDR3 has 17 residues. Trimming removed 3 bases from V and 5 bases from J, with 22 bases in between. CDR3 protein: CASSIFAGASELYGYTF. In DNA, the CDR3 is TGTGCCAGTAGTATCTTTGCAGGGGCTTCAGAACTGTATGGCTACACCTTC.

This chain connects TRBV11-2 to TRBJ1-5, with TRBD1 matching 9 bases. V dropped 3 bases and J dropped 6; count of bases not matched to a gene: 6. The CDR3 contains 15 residues. The germline gives CDR1 SGHAT, CDR2 FQNNGV. The chain's CDR3 is CASSLTGGSVQPQHF. The DNA for the CDR3 is TGTGCCAGCAGCTTGACAGGGGGTTCGGTTCAGCCCCAGCATTTT.

J is TRBJ2-1 and V is TRBV7-2, with 7 bases that match TRBD2. This CDR3 is 15 amino acids long. The junction had 9 bases not matched to a gene; V was cut back by 5 bases and J by 5 bases. Germline CDR1 SGHTA, CDR2 FQGNSA. In nucleotides, the CDR3 is TGTGCCAGCAGCCCTGGCGGGAGAGCAAACAATGAGCAGTTCTTC. Translated: CASSPGGRANNEQFF.

This chain connects TRBV18 to TRBJ2-5; D is ambiguous. V gave up 3 bases and J gave up 10 bases, with 9 bases separating them. The CDR3 totals 11 residues. Germline V gene sequence: CDR1 KGHSH, CDR2 LQKENI. CDR3 sequence reads: CASSPRQSQYF. CDR3 in DNA: TGTGCCAGCTCACCCCGTCAGAGCCAGTACTTC.

The chain is built from TRBV5-1 and TRBJ1-2, with 12 bases lining up with TRBD1. The germline gives CDR1 SGHRS, CDR2 YFSETQ. With 4 bases clipped from V and 2 bases from J, the junction kept 6 bases outside the gene matches. The CDR3 has 16 amino acids. The CDR3 loop reads CASSPGTGGRNYGYTF. In DNA form, the CDR3 reads TGCGCCAGCAGCCCCGGGACAGGGGGCCGAAACTATGGCTACACCTTC. Filled out from reference TRBV5-1 and TRBJ1-2, the complete variable domain reads KAGVTQTPRYLIKTRGQQVTLSCSPISGHRSVSWYQQTPGQGLQFLFEYFSETQRNKGNFPGRFSGRQFSNSRSEMNVSTLELGDSALYLCASSPGTGGRNYGYTFGSGTRLTVV.